This TCR beta chain comes out of a study of T cells in localized non-small cell lung cancer (dated by TCRdb to 2020 to 2021). In terms of the full investigation: The study analyzed T cell repertoires of hundreds of early-stage NSCLC patients, comparing tumors and uninvolved tumor-adjacent lungs. The cohort was made up of fewer than 250 treatment-naive NSCLC patients whose localized lung tumors had been resected. The mean age of the NSCLC patients was approximately 71 years, with 120 to 150 men and around 110 women. Results the study describes overall, beyond this receptor: Uninvolved tumor-adjacent lung showed the highest T cell clonality, higher than tumor, which suggests more focused antigenic responses in the uninvolved tumor-adjacent lung. Of the top 100 tumor clones, a median of roughly 56 were detected in paired uninvolved adjacent lung; around 30 were also among that lung's top 100. Higher blood T cell density associated with longer overall survival, while higher adjacent-lung clonality associated with shorter survival. Because multi-region tumor sequencing was not performed, intratumor heterogeneity could not be ruled out. Because the study design was exploratory, TCR variables were selected using unadjusted p-values without false-discovery rate correction.

The immunoSEQ Assay was used to sequence TCR beta CDR3 regions from DNA. The source study handled its data this way. To compute T cell density, TCR beta template counts were normalized to usable DNA, which was estimated by amplifying housekeeping genes. Richness was estimated using the preseqR package, with extrapolation to 400,000 templates for PBMC samples and to 120,000 templates for tissue samples. Clonality was defined as one minus Pielou's evenness. To identify tissue-enriched TCRs, differential abundance testing was run on productive amino-acid clonotypes with a minimum total count of 5 and an alpha of 0.1. The Jaccard Index and the Morisita Overlap Index were used to measure repertoire overlap between compartments. GLIPH grouped TCR beta CDR3s together with public tetramer-defined viral CDR3s, and a viral motif had to include at least three viral sequences and show V-gene enrichment. TCRdb limited this immuneACCESS table to in-frame rearrangements with V and J called. A share of clones is missing; checked studies link under half to unresolved V genes, and the rest is unexplained. The DNA gave D and trimming, while V, J and clone size come from that table. This sample has some 15,000 clones in its table, and more than 70% of those were observed once. The top ten clonotypes cover about 3.9% of the sample.

A word on this clone: Its antigen specificity is not known. Nothing much larger sits one base from this clone, and base qualities are not available.

At diagnosis, peripheral blood, uninvolved tumor-adjacent lung and tumor were collected and were preserved as a mix of fresh-frozen and FFPE material. For TCR repertoire profiling, the blood samples were analyzed as peripheral blood mononuclear cells. Via the germline V gene (reference sequence), CDR1 is LNHDA and CDR2 SQIVND. V and J lose 4 bases and 3 bases, and a span of 17 bases separates them. Measured from the cysteine to the phenylalanine, the CDR3 is 16 residues long. The only DNA kept is the CDR3, 48 bases in frame from the first base. Recombination linked TRBV19 to TRBJ2-3; TRBD1 could be the D gene, as 6 bases match. This TCR was recovered from a woman aged 35 to 69 with stage I lung adenocarcinoma. Here the sequenced sample was peripheral blood, taken before any cancer treatment. CDR3 region: CASSTSPDSRTDTQYF. The DNA sequence is TGTGCCAGTAGTACCTCCCCGGACAGTAGGACAGATACGCAGTATTTT.